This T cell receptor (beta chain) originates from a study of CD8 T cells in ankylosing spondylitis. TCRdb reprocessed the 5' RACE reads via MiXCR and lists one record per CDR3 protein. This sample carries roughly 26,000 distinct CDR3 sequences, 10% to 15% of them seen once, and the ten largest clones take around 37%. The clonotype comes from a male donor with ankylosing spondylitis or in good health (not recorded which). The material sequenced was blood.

The CDR3 loop reads CASRLPGGEKNTGELFF. DNA for the CDR3: TGTGCCAGCAGACTCCCGGGAGGGGAAAAGAACACCGGGGAGCTGTTTTTT. This chain links TRBV25-1 with TRBJ2-2; TRBD2 agrees at 8 bases. CDR1 and CDR2 from the germline V gene are MGHDK and SYGVNS. J was trimmed by 1 base and V by 6 bases; bases with no gene match: 10. This CDR3 has 17 amino acids.